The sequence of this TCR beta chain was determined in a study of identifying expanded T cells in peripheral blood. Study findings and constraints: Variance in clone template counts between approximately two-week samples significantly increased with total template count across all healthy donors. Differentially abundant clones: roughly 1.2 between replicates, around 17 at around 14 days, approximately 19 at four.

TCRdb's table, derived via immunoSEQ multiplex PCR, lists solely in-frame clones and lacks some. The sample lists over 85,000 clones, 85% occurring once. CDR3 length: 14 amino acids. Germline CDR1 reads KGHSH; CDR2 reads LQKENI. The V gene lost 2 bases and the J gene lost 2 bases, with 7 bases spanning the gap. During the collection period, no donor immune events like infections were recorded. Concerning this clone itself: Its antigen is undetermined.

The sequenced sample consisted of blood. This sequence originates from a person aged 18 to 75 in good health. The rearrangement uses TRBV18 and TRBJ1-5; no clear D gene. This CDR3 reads CASSPSPGNQPQHF. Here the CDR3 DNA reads TGTGCCAGCTCACCATCGCCGGGCAATCAGCCCCAGCATTTT. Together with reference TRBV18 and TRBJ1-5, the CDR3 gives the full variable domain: NAGVMQNPRHLVRRRGQEARLRCSPMKGHSHVYWYRQLPEEGLKFMVYLQKENIIDESGMPKERFSAEFPKEGPSILRIQQVVRGDSAAYFCASSPSPGNQPQHFGDGTRLSIL.